A selection of T cell receptor beta chains follows, all from one sample in a study of cytomegalovirus exposure and HLA in healthy donors. Generated by immunoSEQ multiplex PCR, the TCRdb table keeps only in-frame clones and is missing some. Here the sample spans approximately 150,000 clones, about 90% being singletons. Sequences were obtained from PBMCs. These receptors were taken from a woman aged 18-29 years in good health and CMV-seropositive. The CDR3 runs from the conserved cysteine through the conserved F or W. Clone sizes are given selectively: once, few, many, or a class where the clone is expanded.

j_call cdr3_length clone_size v_call cdr3_aa
TRBJ2-3 17 once TRBV18 CASSPLVGLAVTDTQYF
TRBJ2-2 13 - TRBV19 CASSGRGTGELFF
TRBJ2-3 17 - TRBV13 CASSLGTGALRTDTQYF
TRBJ1-1 16 few TRBV18 CASSPWTGQMNTEAFF
TRBJ2-1 16 - TRBV4-3 CASSQGWQGAYNEQFF
TRBJ1-3 17 - TRBV6-1 CASSVGTGLGTGNTIYF
TRBJ1-6 16 - TRBV7-9 CASSPTGPTYNSPLHF
TRBJ1-2 14 - TRBV5-5 CASSLVGQGDGYTF
TRBJ1-3 16 - TRBV15 CATSRGFPGQGNTIYF
TRBJ2-1 15 - TRBV4-3 CASSQDPDNPALQFF
TRBJ1-3 17 once TRBV4-2 CASSQLTGASSGNTIYF
TRBJ1-1 14 - TRBV6-1 CASCWDTRNTEAFF
TRBJ2-3 16 - TRBV4-1 CASSQDLGGSTDTQYF
TRBJ1-1 13 - TRBV5-1 CASGGGMNTEAFF
TRBJ2-1 12 - TRBV2 CASPDRAGEQFF
TRBJ2-7 15 once TRBV5-6 CASSLEQTDPYEQYF
TRBJ1-4 15 - TRBV15 CATSRDAGGGEKLFF
TRBJ2-3 18 - TRBV27 CASIPSPRRGTYTDTQYF
TRBJ2-7 13 - TRBV28 CASSLPSGYEQYF
TRBJ2-3 15 - TRBV19 CASSIGTTYTDTQYF
TRBJ2-5 16 - TRBV19 CASSMGWSAYQETQYF
TRBJ2-7 15 once TRBV4-1 CASSQPGTGIYEQYF
TRBJ2-5 16 - TRBV10-1 CASSESLAGGLETQYF
TRBJ2-1 13 - TRBV10-3 CAAGAGIDNEQFF
TRBJ1-2 16 - TRBV14 CASSQLDLRHRYGYTF
TRBJ1-6 14 - TRBV18 CASSPRTGNSPLHF
TRBJ1-1 16 once TRBV7-9 CASSRVQGAGNTEAFF
TRBJ2-2 15 - TRBV11-2 CASSLDYRAAGELFF
TRBJ1-1 16 - TRBV4-1 CASSRERLRGNTEAFF
TRBJ1-1 14 - TRBV19 CASSAGTGYGEAFF
TRBJ1-5 15 - TRBV6-1 CASTRQGSRNQPQHF
TRBJ1-1 15 once TRBV7-9 CALVLVGTGVPEAFF
TRBJ1-1 14 - TRBV28 CASLTGTPNTEAFF
TRBJ2-7 14 - TRBV28 CASIPRGVWYEQYF
TRBJ2-3 18 - TRBV4-3 CASSQALPTNPSTDTQYF
TRBJ2-5 14 - TRBV13 CASSLSGTQETQYF
TRBJ1-5 15 - TRBV6-6 CASSYSGVSNQPQHF
TRBJ2-2 14 - TRBV6-6 CARPHRTWAGELFF
TRBJ2-1 14 - TRBV28 CATLRSGSIHEQFF
TRBJ2-7 14 - TRBV28 CASSFSIGLYEQYF
TRBJ2-2 15 few TRBV19 CATASGGAWGGELFF
TRBJ1-1 13 once TRBV30 CAWSEGVNTEAFF